The source of this TCR beta chain is a study of T cells expressing NK-cell markers. Overall study: It was sorted CD3+CD56+NKG2C+, CD3+CD56+NKG2C- and CD3+CD56-NKG2C+ T cells that supplied the TCR beta repertoires. In the group of eight sequenced donors, seven were HCMV-seropositive and one was seronegative. Broader study findings: For a few donors, these clonotypes were likewise the leading ones in the CD3+CD56-NKG2C+ fraction. The study found dominant NKG2C+ clonotypes at roughly 1.0-7.0% of CD8+ T cells in about six donors.

Germline values: CDR1 KGHSH, CDR2 LQKENI. The CDR3 has 15 amino acids. TCRdb re-analyzed the 5' RACE reads; it lists each CDR3 protein once, without DNA. This sample's table reports a few hundred thousand distinct CDR3 sequences. About this clonotype itself: No antigen is known for it.

The origin of this receptor is a man aged 18 to 30 in good health. The gene calls are TRBV18 and TRBJ2-3. The specimen sequenced was blood T cells: a sorted CD56 or NKG2C T cell subset, CD4+ or CD8+ T cells, or bulk PBMC T cells (not recorded which). CDR3 sequence reads: CASSRLRTGTDTQYF.